This TCR beta chain was observed in a study of blood T cell repertoires in COVID-19 (dated by TCRdb to about 2020). Looking at the study overall: Samples covering the acute and convalescent phases of COVID-19 were provided by collaborators in the United States, Italy and Spain. A de-identified subject ID, COVID-19 status, age in years and sex were almost always included in the sample metadata. The samples were drawn from two sources: the first 160 participants of the ongoing ImmuneRACE study, and 1,000 to 1,500 subjects contributed by 6 global collaborators. The prospective study material was composed of cDNA or gDNA derived from T cells, B-cell-depleted T cells, or PBMCs. The repertoires were released in a freely available public database intended as a resource for research on the immune response to SARS-CoV-2. Deeply sampled blood TCRbeta repertoires from subjects exposed to, actively infected with, or recovered from COVID-19 were included in the dataset. HLA class I and class II types, where available, came from metadata supplied by the sample provider rather than from assay-based typing. What the work shows at the level of the full study, not this receptor alone: Clinical and demographic metadata were provided uncurated, with the amount varying by source and participant.

TCRbeta CDR3 regions were amplified from genomic DNA using the immunoSEQ Assay, a bias-controlled multiplex PCR. As for the original processing: Nucleated cell counts per sample were estimated from amplification of reference gene primers within the assay. Sequence reads were collapsed and filtered to measure the absolute abundance of every unique TCRbeta CDR3 rearrangement. For each sample, productive Simpson clonality was calculated as the square root of Simpson's diversity index over productive rearrangements. TCRdb re-hosts the immuneACCESS table, in-frame sequences only. Its copies lack some clones; in the studies checked, an unresolved V gene accounts for under half of them, and the cause for the rest is not known. The DNA was the basis for D and trimming; V, J and clone size are from that table. Recorded for this sample are roughly 200,000 clones; approximately 83% of them occurred a single time. The ten largest account for around 1.3% of the sample.

As for this clone: Its recognized antigen is unknown. One base away there is no much larger clone; base qualities are not given.

At one collaborating source in Seattle, patients were enrolled during active infection and were followed longitudinally through the course of disease. Each collaborating institution followed its own protocols to collect whole blood in K2EDTA tubes. For TCRbeta analysis, collaborators shipped samples in one of three forms: frozen whole blood, isolated PBMCs, or DNA extracted from either of those sample types. The CDR3 sequence holds 15 residues, the cysteine and phenylalanine included. The CDR3 DNA has 45 bases and is translated from base 1. CDR1 SNHLY and CDR2 FYNNEI are derived from the germline V gene. Trimming removed 0 bases from V and 4 bases from J, leaving 9 bases between the germline ends.

The TCR sequence derives from a woman in her 30s with COVID-19, enrolled during active disease. The chain was built from TRBV2 and TRBJ2-2; possibly the D gene is TRBD2, per 6 matching bases. The specimen was peripheral blood. The CDR3 sequence is CASSEAIGGTGELFF. The DNA is as follows: TGTGCCAGCAGTGAAGCGATCGGGGGCACCGGGGAGCTGTTTTTT.